The 9 T cell receptor beta chains given below trace back to one sample, sequenced in a study of blood T cell repertoires in COVID-19. Profiling relied on immunoSEQ multiplex PCR, and the TCRdb table lists in-frame clones only, not all of them. The sample shows about 120,000 clones, 82% of them seen only once. Sequencing was carried out using peripheral blood. These receptors were obtained from a woman aged 70-85 years with acute or convalescent COVID-19.

As concerns this clone: Compared with germline, one end of the junction differs, possibly owing to a read error. The chain couples TRBV15 to TRBJ1-1; 11 positions agree with TRBD1. CDR3 length: 14 residues. Germline CDR1 reads LNHNV; CDR2 reads YYDKDF (reference sequence). In DNA, the CDR3 is TGTGCCACCAGGAGAGGACAGGGGGCCACTGAAGCTTTCTTT. Its translation is CATRRGQGATEAFF.

The chain employs TRBV4-2 and TRBJ2-6, with a possible D match to TRBD2 (5 bases). There are 15 residues in the CDR3. The germline V and J ends were trimmed by 4 bases and 4 bases, with 11 bases remaining between them. Germline CDR1 LGHNA, CDR2 YNFKEQ. In DNA, the CDR3 is TGTGCCAGCAGCCTTGCCGGGGAGGGGGCCAACGTCCTGACTTTC. It codes for CASSLAGEGANVLTF.

The CDR3 sequence is CASSPIGQIQGKLFF. Written as DNA, the CDR3 is TGTGCCAGCTCACCAATAGGACAGATTCAAGGAAAACTGTTTTTT. The chain links TRBV18 to TRBJ1-4, with a possible D match to TRBD1 (6 bases). The germline gives CDR1 KGHSH, CDR2 LQKENI. This CDR3 is built from 15 residues. Trimming cost V 2 bases and J 10 bases, with 17 bases left between them.

V and J are TRBV6-1 and TRBJ1-4, with 7 bases that match TRBD1. The CDR3 consists of 16 residues. Per germline, CDR1 MNHNS and CDR2 SASEGT. The ends lost 2 bases at V and 5 bases at J; junction bases unmatched: 8. The CDR3 protein is CASSERTGTANEKLFF. CDR3 coding DNA: TGTGCCAGCAGTGAACGCACTGGGACAGCGAATGAAAAACTGTTTTTT.

The chain is built from TRBV2 and TRBJ2-5; D perhaps matches TRBD1 (5 bases). Trimming left V 1 base short and J 5 bases short, with 14 bases between. CDR3 size: 15 residues. CDR1 and CDR2 (germline): SNHLY, FYNNEI. CDR3 DNA: TGTGCCAGCAGTGAAGGCGGACACTTCACGGAGACCCAGTACTTC. Translation gives CASSEGGHFTETQYF. The full variable domain, with the rest looked up from reference TRBV2 and TRBJ2-5, is EPEVTQTPSHQVTQMGQEVILRCVPISNHLYFYWYRQILGQKVEFLVSFYNNEISEKSEIFDDQFSVERPDGSNFTLKIRSTKLEDSAMYFCASSEGGHFTETQYFGPGTRLLVL.

The chain carries TRBV3-1 (or the pseudogene TRBV3-2) and TRBJ2-1, with 8 positions matching TRBD2. Germline CDR1 and CDR2: LGHDT and YNNKEL (reference sequence). The length of the CDR3 is 16 residues. Unmatched junction bases numbered 10, after V lost 4 bases and J lost 5 bases. The CDR3 protein is CASSLLAGNMNNEQFF. For the CDR3, the DNA is TGTGCCAGCAGCCTATTAGCGGGGAACATGAACAATGAGCAGTTCTTC.

The chain is built from TRBV5-1 and TRBJ1-1; TRBD1 agrees at 8 bases. V lost 0 bases, J lost 5 bases, and 9 bases stayed unmatched. The CDR3 runs 16 residues. The germline gives CDR1 SGHRS, CDR2 YFSETQ. CDR3 residues: CASSLGAGGANTEAFF. In nucleotides, the CDR3 is TGCGCCAGCAGCTTGGGGGCAGGGGGCGCGAATACTGAAGCTTTCTTT.

This clone appeared once. This rearrangement joins TRBV19 to TRBJ1-1, with D uncertain. Trimming stripped 5 bases from V and 2 bases from J, with 15 bases between. CDR3 length: 15 amino acids. CDR1 LNHDA and CDR2 SQIVND come from the germline V gene (reference sequence). The CDR3, as DNA: TGTGCCAGTAGTCGGGAGGGAATGATTAACACTGAAGCTTTCTTT. This encodes CASSREGMINTEAFF. Filled out from reference TRBV19 and TRBJ1-1, the complete variable domain reads DGGITQSPKYLFRKEGQNVTLSCEQNLNHDAMYWYRQDPGQGLRLIYYSQIVNDFQKGDIAEGYSVSREKKESFPLTVTSAQKNPTAFYLCASSREGMINTEAFFGQGTRLTVV.

This chain links TRBV5-1 with TRBJ2-1; 8 bases line up with TRBD1. In germline, CDR1 is SGHRS, CDR2 YFSETQ. The J segment lost 5 bases and the V segment lost 4 bases, leaving 11 bases of the junction unmatched. The CDR3 sequence is 16 residues long. CDR3 protein: CASSLQGADVNNEQFF. The DNA of the CDR3 is TGCGCCAGCAGCCTTCAGGGGGCGGACGTAAACAATGAGCAGTTCTTC.